The 27 T cell receptor beta chains below come from one sample, sequenced in a study of blood T cell repertoires in COVID-19. Sequenced by immunoSEQ multiplex PCR; TCRdb stores in-frame clones only, minus some. The sample includes tens of thousands of clones, 75% to 90% of them seen just once. Input material: peripheral blood. The receptors were sampled from a man aged 25 to 45 with active or convalescent COVID-19.

The V and J genes are TRBV14 and TRBJ2-1, with 11 bases identical to TRBD1. V shed 1 base, J shed 1 base, and the junction held 12 bases outside the gene matches. CDR1 is SGHDN, CDR2 FVKESK, per germline. The CDR3 runs 20 residues. As DNA, the CDR3 is TGTGCCAGCAGCCAAGGGACAGGGGGCCGGGCGGGGAAATCCTACAATGAGCAGTTCTTC. Residues: CASSQGTGGRAGKSYNEQFF.

V is TRBV11-2 and J is TRBJ2-7; 9 nucleotides agree with TRBD2. CDR1 SGHAT and CDR2 FQNNGV come from the germline V gene. Losses at the gene ends were 5 bases for V and 3 bases for J; bases not matched to a gene: 5. The CDR3 covers 14 residues. The DNA of the CDR3 is TGTGCCAGCAGCACGGGACTAGCTTACTACGAGCAGTACGTC. Protein product: CASSTGLAYYEQYV.

The chain employs TRBV5-4 and TRBJ2-5; 8 nucleotides align to TRBD2. V lost 4 bases, J lost 6 bases, and 8 bases stayed unmatched. Germline CDR1 and CDR2: SGHNT and YYREEE (reference sequence). This CDR3 spans 14 amino acids. CDR3 nucleotides: TGTGCCAGCAGCCCCGGGGGGGTTTTAAAGACCCAGTACTTC. Encoded protein: CASSPGGVLKTQYF.

CDR3 loop: CASSLVSRETQYF. CDR3 nucleotides: TGTGCCAGCAGCTTGGTATCGCGGGAGACCCAGTACTTC. This chain uses TRBV5-6 with TRBJ2-5; D remains ambiguous. The germline CDR1 and CDR2 sequences are SGHDT and YYEEEE. There are 13 residues in the CDR3. Deletions cut 0 bases from V and 5 bases from J, with 8 bases between.

The rearrangement joins TRBV5-1 to TRBJ2-1, with 11 nucleotides matching TRBD2. Germline CDR1 SGHRS, CDR2 YFSETQ. The CDR3 totals 15 residues. With V trimmed by 0 bases and J by 7 bases, 3 bases remained unmatched. The DNA for the CDR3 is TGCGCCAGCAGCTTGGGACTAGCGGGAATGAATGAGCAGTTCTTC. It encodes CASSLGLAGMNEQFF. The complete variable domain, with remaining parts taken from reference TRBV5-1 and TRBJ2-1, reads KAGVTQTPRYLIKTRGQQVTLSCSPISGHRSVSWYQQTPGQGLQFLFEYFSETQRNKGNFPGRFSGRQFSNSRSEMNVSTLELGDSALYLCASSLGLAGMNEQFFGPGTRLTVL.

DNA for the CDR3: TGTGCCAGTAGTATCGTAACAGGGGTAGCCAAAAACATTCAGTACTTC. This translates into CASSIVTGVAKNIQYF. The chain links TRBV19 to TRBJ2-4; the match to TRBD1 covers 7 bases. The CDR3 is 16 amino acids. The V segment lost 3 bases and the J segment 0 bases; nucleotides outside the gene matches: 5. CDR1 and CDR2 from the germline V gene are LNHDA and SQIVND (reference sequence).

This chain uses TRBV29-1 with TRBJ1-3; D is unclear. The germline gives CDR1 SQVTM, CDR2 ANQGSEA. This CDR3 has 16 amino acids. V shed 0 bases and J shed 2 bases, with 14 bases lying between them. CDR3 sequence (DNA): TGCAGCGTTGAAGATCAACGACATCTAACTGGAAACACCATATATTTT. Protein sequence: CSVEDQRHLTGNTIYF.

This chain joins TRBV4-2 and TRBJ1-6, with 8 bases lining up with TRBD1. Germline V gives CDR1 LGHNA, CDR2 YNFKEQ. CDR3 length equals 17 residues. Losses at the gene ends were 0 bases for V and 11 bases for J; bases not matched to a gene: 12. CDR3 DNA sequence: TGTGCCAGCAGCCAAGAAAGGGGGCAGGGGGCAACGGCACCCCTCCACTTT. Translated, it gives CASSQERGQGATAPLHF.

V is TRBV2 and J is TRBJ1-5; TRBD1 agrees at 7 bases. Germline V CDR1 and CDR2: SNHLY, FYNNEI. The V gene end was trimmed by 6 bases and the J gene end by 6 bases; junction bases not matched to a gene: 8. The CDR3 is 14 amino acids. The CDR3 sequence: CASRQTGSGQPQHF. Written as DNA, the CDR3 is TGTGCCAGCAGGCAGACAGGGTCCGGTCAGCCCCAGCATTTT.

This clone was detected only once. J is TRBJ2-1 and V is TRBV11-2; D is possibly TRBD1 (6 bases). With 2 bases removed from V and 2 bases from J, the gap between germline ends came to 10 bases. CDR3 length: 15 residues. The V gene's germline CDR1 is SGHAT and CDR2 FQNNGV. CDR3 nucleotides: TGTGCCAGCAGCTTACTAGGGGGAACCTACAATGAGCAGTTCTTC. Translated, it gives CASSLLGGTYNEQFF. The variable domain in full, with the rest retrieved from reference TRBV11-2 and TRBJ2-1, is EAGVAQSPRYKIIEKRQSVAFWCNPISGHATLYWYQQILGQGPKLLIQFQNNGVVDDSQLPKDRFSAERLKGVDSTLKIQPAKLEDSAVYLCASSLLGGTYNEQFFGPGTRLTVL.

This rearrangement joins TRBV2 to TRBJ2-5, with D maybe TRBD1 (6 bases). V was pared by 5 bases and J by 1 base, with 14 bases between. The CDR3 sequence is 15 residues long. Germline CDR1 and CDR2: SNHLY and FYNNEI. This CDR3 is CASSTNQGTQETQYF. The CDR3 DNA reads as TGTGCCAGCAGTACGAACCAGGGGACCCAAGAGACCCAGTACTTC.

By sample share, this clone is medium-sized. Here the CDR3 reads CASSGQYQPQHF. The CDR3 nucleotides are TGTGCCAGCAGCGGACAGTATCAGCCCCAGCATTTT. This chain uses TRBV7-9 with TRBJ1-5, with D tentatively TRBD1 (6 bases). V was cut by 5 bases and J by 5 bases, with 7 bases left in between. The germline gives CDR1 SEHNR, CDR2 FQNEAQ (reference sequence). The CDR3 loop spans 12 amino acids.

This clone showed up just once. The rearrangement links TRBV25-1 to TRBJ2-1; 7 nucleotides agree with TRBD1. Germline V gives CDR1 MGHDK, CDR2 SYGVNS. The V segment lost 3 bases and the J segment 3 bases; nucleotides outside the gene matches: 5. The CDR3 extends over 15 amino acids. The DNA of the CDR3 is TGTGCCAGCAGTGAGCGACAGGGCCGCTACAATGAGCAGTTCTTC. This codes for CASSERQGRYNEQFF. The full variable domain, rest sourced from reference TRBV25-1 and TRBJ2-1, is EADIYQTPRYLVIGTGKKITLECSQTMGHDKMYWYQQDPGMELHLIHYSYGVNSTEKGDLSSESTVSRIRTEHFPLTLESARPSHTSQYLCASSERQGRYNEQFFGPGTRLTVL.

In this sample, this clone turned up once. The V and J genes are TRBV6-5 and TRBJ2-2; a possible D gene is TRBD2 (6 bases). This CDR3 contains 13 residues. V was shortened by 6 bases and J by 6 bases, with 11 bases between the two germline ends. Looked up from germline, CDR1 is MNHEY and CDR2 is SVGAGI. This CDR3 is CASRRDASGELFF. CDR3 DNA: TGTGCCAGCAGGCGGGATGCGTCCGGGGAGCTGTTTTTT.

V gene TRBV7-2 combines with J gene TRBJ2-7; no reliable D call. The V and J ends lost 4 bases and 3 bases respectively, with 10 bases between them. In germline, CDR1 is SGHTA, CDR2 FQGNSA. The length of the CDR3 is 13 residues. The CDR3 protein is CASSSYLNYEQYV. The DNA of the CDR3 is TGTGCCAGCAGCTCCTATCTGAACTACGAGCAGTACGTC.

This clone was picked up one time. This CDR3 is CASSRATGYQPQHF. The CDR3 DNA follows: TGTGCCAGCAGCCGGGCCACAGGGTATCAGCCCCAGCATTTT. The chain has TRBV27 and TRBJ1-5, with D perhaps matching TRBD1 (6 bases). CDR3 size: 14 residues. The germline V and J ends were trimmed by 6 bases and 5 bases, with 14 bases remaining between them. CDR1 is MNHEY and CDR2 is SMNVEV in the germline V gene (reference sequence).

J is TRBJ2-2 and V is TRBV5-1, with D maybe TRBD1 (6 bases). Between the trimmed V and J ends, which lost 4 bases and 0 bases, there was a span of 13 bases. This CDR3 is built from 16 residues. CDR1 is SGHRS, CDR2 YFSETQ, per germline. The CDR3: CASSLGHGTNTGELFF. The CDR3 DNA is TGCGCCAGCAGCCTGGGACACGGTACGAACACCGGGGAGCTGTTTTTT.

The chain employs TRBV11-3 and TRBJ2-1, with 13 positions matching TRBD2. The CDR3 spans 16 residues. Germline CDR1 SGHNT, CDR2 YENEEA. V shed 5 bases and J 7 bases; nucleotides not matched to a gene: 8. CDR3 DNA sequence: TGTGCCAGCAGCGCAACTAGCGGGAGGGTTCGGAATGAGCAGTTCTTC. This gives the protein CASSATSGRVRNEQFF. The full variable domain, with the rest looked up from reference TRBV11-3 and TRBJ2-1, is EAGVVQSPRYKIIEKKQPVAFWCNPISGHNTLYWYLQNLGQGPELLIRYENEEAVDDSQLPKDRFSAERLKGVDSTLKIQPAELGDSAVYLCASSATSGRVRNEQFFGPGTRLTVL.

The chain has TRBV7-3 and TRBJ2-1; 7 bases agree with TRBD1. The J segment lost 7 bases and the V segment lost 5 bases, leaving 5 bases of the junction unmatched. CDR3 length: 13 amino acids. Germline V gives CDR1 SGHTA, CDR2 FQGTGA. DNA of the CDR3: TGTGCCAGCAGCAGACAGGGTGGGAATGAGCAGTTCTTC. Translated, it gives CASSRQGGNEQFF.

The chain is built from TRBV5-1 and TRBJ2-3, with D possibly being TRBD2 (6 bases). This CDR3 has 13 residues. Germline values: CDR1 SGHRS, CDR2 YFSETQ. V dropped 3 bases and J dropped 3 bases, with 8 bases sitting between them. This chain's CDR3 is CASSSGTTDTQYF. The DNA for the CDR3 is TGCGCCAGCAGCTCGGGGACTACAGATACGCAGTATTTT.

This clone was seen just once. This rearrangement joins TRBV6-4 to TRBJ2-3; no clear D gene. V dropped 3 bases and J dropped 0 bases, with 10 bases sitting between them. The CDR3 has 15 amino acids. Germline assignment: CDR1 MRHNA and CDR2 SNTAGT. CDR3 amino acids: CASSERGFSTDTQYF. The CDR3, as DNA: TGTGCCAGCAGTGAAAGAGGATTTAGCACAGATACGCAGTATTTT.

The chain recombines TRBV5-6 with TRBJ2-4; 7 nucleotides agree with TRBD1. The germline V gene has CDR1 SGHDT and CDR2 YYEEEE. With V trimmed by 4 bases and J by 1 base, 8 bases remained unmatched. This CDR3 spans 16 amino acids. The CDR3 reads CASSPYRGLAKNIQYF. CDR3 nucleotides: TGTGCCAGCAGCCCTTACAGGGGTCTGGCCAAAAACATTCAGTACTTC.

The chain carries TRBV7-9 and TRBJ2-3; weak D call: TRBD2 (6 bases). The CDR3 sequence is 15 residues long. Deletions cut 1 base from V and 3 bases from J, with 11 bases between. CDR1 and CDR2 from the germline V gene are SEHNR and FQNEAQ (reference sequence). The chain's CDR3 is CASSLVRAGTDTQYF. For the CDR3, the DNA is TGTGCCAGCAGCTTAGTACGAGCGGGTACAGATACGCAGTATTTT.

V and J are TRBV20-1 and TRBJ1-4; a possible D gene is TRBD1 (5 bases). The CDR3 totals 13 residues. Trimming left V 3 bases short and J 6 bases short, with 11 bases between. Germline V gene data show CDR1 as DFQATT and CDR2 as SNEGSKA (reference sequence). DNA for the CDR3: TGCAGTGCTAGTTCGGGGGTCGATGAAAAACTGTTTTTT. As protein: CSASSGVDEKLFF.

V usage is TRBV5-4 and J usage is TRBJ2-1, with TRBD2 matching over 12 bases. The germline gives CDR1 SGHNT, CDR2 YYREEE (reference sequence). The CDR3 is made up of 16 amino acids. The ends lost 4 bases at V and 7 bases at J; junction bases unmatched: 9. The CDR3 coding sequence is TGTGCCAGCAGCGTTCCGACTAGCGGGAGAGGTAATGAGCAGTTCTTC. Translating it yields CASSVPTSGRGNEQFF.

The CDR3 here is CASSPRLAGHDEQFF. CDR3 in DNA: TGTGCCAGCTCACCCCGACTAGCGGGGCACGATGAGCAGTTCTTC. The V call is TRBV18, the J call TRBJ2-1, with TRBD2 matching 11 bases. In germline, CDR1 is KGHSH, CDR2 LQKENI. This CDR3 comprises 15 residues. Trimming at V came to 3 bases and at J to 8 bases, leaving 6 bases not matched to a gene.

The genes are TRBV7-2 and TRBJ2-5; 8 bases agree with TRBD1. The V gene end was trimmed by 3 bases and the J gene end by 5 bases; junction bases not matched to a gene: 8. CDR1 SGHTA and CDR2 FQGNSA come from the germline V gene. CDR3 length equals 15 residues. This CDR3 is CASSFGRGRVETQYF. The CDR3 nucleotides read TGTGCCAGCAGCTTTGGCAGGGGGCGTGTGGAGACCCAGTACTTC.